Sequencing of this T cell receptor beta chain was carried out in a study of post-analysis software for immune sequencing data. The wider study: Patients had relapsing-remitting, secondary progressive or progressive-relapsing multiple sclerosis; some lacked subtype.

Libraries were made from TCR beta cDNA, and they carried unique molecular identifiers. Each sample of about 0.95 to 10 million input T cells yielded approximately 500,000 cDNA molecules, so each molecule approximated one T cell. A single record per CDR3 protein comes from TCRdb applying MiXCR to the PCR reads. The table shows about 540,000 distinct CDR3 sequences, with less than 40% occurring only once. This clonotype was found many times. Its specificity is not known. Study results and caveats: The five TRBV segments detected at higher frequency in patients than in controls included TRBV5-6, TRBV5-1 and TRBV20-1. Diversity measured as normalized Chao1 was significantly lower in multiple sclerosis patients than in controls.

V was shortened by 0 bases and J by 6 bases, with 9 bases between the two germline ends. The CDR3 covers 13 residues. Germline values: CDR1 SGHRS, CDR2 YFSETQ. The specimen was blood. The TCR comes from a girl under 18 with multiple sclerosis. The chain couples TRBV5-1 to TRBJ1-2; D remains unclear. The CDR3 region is CASSLAGGDGYTF. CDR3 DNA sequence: TGCGCCAGCAGCTTGGCCGGCGGAGATGGCTACACCTTC.